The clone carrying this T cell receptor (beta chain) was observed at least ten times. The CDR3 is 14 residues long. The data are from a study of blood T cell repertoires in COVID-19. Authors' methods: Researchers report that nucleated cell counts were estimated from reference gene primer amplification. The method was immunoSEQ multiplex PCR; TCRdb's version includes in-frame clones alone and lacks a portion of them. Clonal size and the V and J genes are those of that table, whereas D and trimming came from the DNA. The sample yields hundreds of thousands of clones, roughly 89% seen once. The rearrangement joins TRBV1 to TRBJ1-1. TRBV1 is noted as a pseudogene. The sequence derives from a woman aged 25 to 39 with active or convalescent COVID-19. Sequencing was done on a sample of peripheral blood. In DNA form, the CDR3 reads TGCACCAGCAGCCTCCACCGAGAATACACTGAAGCTTTCTTT. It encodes CTSSLHREYTEAFF.